Listed here are 17 T cell receptor beta chains from one sample, sequenced in a study of blood T cells in healthy people across ages. With a J-beta primer mix and a sample-barcoded 5' primer, a second PCR ran about 6 to 11 cycles. From the 5' RACE reads, TCRdb called clonotypes with MiXCR, one entry per CDR3 protein. The data contain 1 million to 1.2 million distinct CDR3 sequences, around two fifths of them seen just once; the ten biggest clones take up about 12%. Material: blood. The receptors were gathered from a man younger than 35 in good health.

V and J are TRBV2 and TRBJ2-7, with 7 bases matching TRBD1. The CDR3 consists of 14 residues. Germline V gene sequence: CDR1 SNHLY, CDR2 FYNNEI. The junction had 11 bases not matched to a gene; V was cut back by 5 bases and J by 7 bases. In nucleotides, the CDR3 is TGTGCCAGCAGTAAGGTCGACAGGGACGGTGAGCAGTACTTC. It codes for CASSKVDRDGEQYF.

CDR3 loop: CSARAGTTNTGELFF. The CDR3 bases are TGCAGTGCTAGGGCAGGTACTACGAACACCGGGGAGCTGTTTTTT. The V and J genes are TRBV20-1 and TRBJ2-2; D remains ambiguous. V lost 3 bases and J lost 0, with 11 bases in between. The CDR3 consists of 15 residues. Per germline, CDR1 DFQATT and CDR2 SNEGSKA (reference sequence).

This clonotype was seen a handful of times. The chain is built from TRBV6-5 and TRBJ1-2; D unresolved. The V gene lost 5 bases and the J gene lost 5 bases, with 15 bases spanning the gap. The CDR3 is 14 residues long. CDR1 MNHEY and CDR2 SVGAGI come from the germline V gene. The CDR3 reads CASSNRESGYGYTF. CDR3 DNA: TGTGCCAGCAGTAATAGGGAATCGGGGTATGGCTACACCTTC.

The table lists this clonotype with a few counts. The V gene is TRBV27, the J gene TRBJ1-2; a possible D gene is TRBD1 (5 bases). The CDR3 is 14 residues long. V shed 5 bases and J shed 3 bases, with 13 bases lying between them. Per the germline V gene, CDR1 is MNHEY and CDR2 is SMNVEV (reference sequence). The CDR3 DNA reads TGTGCCAGCAGTCCCGGGACGGGGTACTATGGCTACACCTTC. Protein sequence: CASSPGTGYYGYTF.

The chain recombines TRBV4-3 with TRBJ2-1; the D gene is possibly TRBD2 (6 bases). The CDR3 contains 15 residues. Germline-derived CDR1 and CDR2 are LGHNA and YSLEER. Between the trimmed V and J ends, which lost 0 bases and 15 bases, there was a span of 21 bases. The CDR3 bases are TGCGCCAGCAGCCAAGATTTCTATGGGACTGGAGAGAGGTTCTTC. This translates into CASSQDFYGTGERFF.

V and J are TRBV7-9 and TRBJ2-3, with a possible D match to TRBD2 (5 bases). Trimming cost V 1 base and J 5 bases, with 13 bases left between them. The V gene's germline CDR1 is SEHNR and CDR2 FQNEAQ (reference sequence). The CDR3 contains 15 residues. The CDR3 region has the DNA TGTGCCAGCAGCTTAGTTGGGTTAGCGTTAGATACGCAGTATTTT. Its translation: CASSLVGLALDTQYF.

This chain links TRBV7-2 with TRBJ1-6, with 8 bases fitting TRBD1. J lost 5 bases, V lost 5 bases, and 8 bases had no gene match. The CDR3 extends over 16 amino acids. Germline CDR1 and CDR2: SGHTA and FQGNSA. CDR3 DNA: TGTGCCAGCAGCCCTACAGGGGGGCGAAATAATTCACCCCTCCACTTT. This codes for CASSPTGGRNNSPLHF.

This chain connects TRBV29-1 to TRBJ1-1; D not resolved. This CDR3 contains 12 residues. The ends were cut back, 7 bases at V and 0 bases at J, with 9 bases in the middle. Germline V gene sequence: CDR1 SQVTM, CDR2 ANQGSEA. In DNA, the CDR3 is TGCAGCGCCCAGATGGTGAACACTGAAGCTTTCTTT. Translated, it gives CSAQMVNTEAFF.

In its sample, this clonotype was seen a few times. J is TRBJ1-4 and V is TRBV5-1; D may be TRBD1 (6 bases). V lost 0 bases and J 7 bases, leaving 13 bases between the germline ends. The CDR3 length is 15 residues. The germline V gene has CDR1 SGHRS and CDR2 YFSETQ. The CDR3 DNA reads TGCGCCAGCAGCTTGGGTTTACAGGGACCTGAAAAACTGTTTTTT. It encodes CASSLGLQGPEKLFF.

This clonotype was counted a few times. The chain uses TRBV24-1 and TRBJ2-1; 9 nucleotides agree with TRBD1. The CDR3 totals 14 residues. Germline assignment: CDR1 KGHDR and CDR2 SFDVKD. V was pared by 5 bases and J by 8 bases, with 6 bases of the junction left unmatched. The CDR3 sequence: CATSGTRDRDEQFF. Here the CDR3 DNA reads TGTGCCACCAGTGGTACCCGGGACAGGGATGAGCAGTTCTTC.

The J gene is TRBJ2-2, the V gene TRBV12-3 or TRBV12-4; D assignment may be TRBD1 or TRBD2 (5 bases each). There are 15 residues in the CDR3. V was shortened by 7 bases and J by 11 bases, with 23 bases between the two germline ends. The CDR3 loop is CASTTMWSGPAELFF. CDR3 sequence (DNA): TGTGCCAGCACCACAATGTGGTCGGGACCCGCTGAGCTGTTTTTT.

This chain connects TRBV4-2 to TRBJ2-5, with D unclear. Germline assignment: CDR1 LGHNA and CDR2 YNFKEQ. V was cut by 2 bases and J by 4 bases, with 11 bases left in between. The CDR3 has 14 amino acids. The CDR3 DNA reads as TGTGCCAGCAGCCAAACTCCAGAACTAGAGACCCAGTACTTC. Its protein is CASSQTPELETQYF.

This clonotype was found a few times. This chain uses TRBV4-1 with TRBJ2-3; maybe TRBD1 (5 bases). This CDR3 is built from 15 residues. CDR1 is MGHRA and CDR2 is YSYEKL in the germline V gene. V lost 2 bases and J lost 3, with 12 bases in between. CDR3 amino acids: CASSQRPKGTDTQYF. The CDR3 bases are TGCGCCAGCAGCCAAAGGCCCAAGGGGACAGATACGCAGTATTTT.

This chain connects TRBV23-1 to TRBJ2-3, with 12 bases lining up with TRBD1. TRBV23-1 is treated as an ORF (open reading frame) with a function not yet certain. The CDR3 has 18 amino acids. V trimming: 7 bases; J trimming: 1 base; junction bases outside the gene matches: 12. The CDR3 reads CASTQSVRDRGRTDTQYF. As DNA, the CDR3 is TGCGCCAGCACTCAGTCAGTACGGGACAGGGGGCGCACAGATACGCAGTATTTT.

This clonotype has only a few counts. J is TRBJ1-2 and V is TRBV2; perhaps TRBD1 as D (5 bases). CDR1 is SNHLY and CDR2 is FYNNEI in the germline V gene. V gave up 0 bases and J gave up 4 bases, with 18 bases separating them. This CDR3 comprises 17 residues. The CDR3 nucleotides read TGTGCCAGCAGTGAAGCGCTTGCGGGGGATGGACCCTATGGCTACACCTTC. As protein: CASSEALAGDGPYGYTF.

This clonotype was counted only a few times. The CDR3 DNA follows: TGTGCCAGCAGTAACCAAGGGGGGAGGTATTACAATCAGCCCCAGCATTTT. It translates to CASSNQGGRYYNQPQHF. The chain joins TRBV6-6 to TRBJ1-5, with TRBD1 as a possible D gene (6 bases). V dropped 5 bases and J dropped 3 bases, with 20 bases sitting between them. CDR1 MNHNY and CDR2 SVGAGI come from the germline V gene (reference sequence). The CDR3 length is 17 residues.

The rearrangement links TRBV6-1 to TRBJ1-6; maybe TRBD1 (5 bases). V gave up 8 bases and J gave up 8 bases, with 13 bases separating them. Germline CDR1 MNHNS, CDR2 SASEGT. The CDR3 extends over 13 amino acids. In DNA form, the CDR3 reads TGTGCCAGCTGTATGTGGGGGGATTCACCCCTCCACTTT. It specifies CASCMWGDSPLHF.